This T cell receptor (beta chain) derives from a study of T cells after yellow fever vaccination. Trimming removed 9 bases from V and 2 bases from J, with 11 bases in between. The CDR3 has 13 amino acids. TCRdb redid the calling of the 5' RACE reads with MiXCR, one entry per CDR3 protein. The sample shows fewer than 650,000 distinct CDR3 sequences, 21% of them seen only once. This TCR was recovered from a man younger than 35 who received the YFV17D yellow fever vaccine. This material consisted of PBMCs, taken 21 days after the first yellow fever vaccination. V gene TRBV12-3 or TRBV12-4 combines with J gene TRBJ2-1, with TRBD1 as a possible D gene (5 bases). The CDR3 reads CASKVGPYNEQFF. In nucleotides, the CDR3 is TGTGCCAGTAAAGTGGGGCCCTACAATGAGCAGTTCTTC.